The 18 T cell receptor beta chains given below trace back to one sample, sequenced in a study of blood T cells in healthy people across ages. Alongside a J-beta primer mix, a sample-barcoded 5' primer served in a second PCR lasting about 6 to 12 cycles. TCRdb reprocessed the 5' RACE reads via MiXCR and lists one record per CDR3 protein. The sample holds some 1.8 million distinct CDR3 sequences, roughly two fifths seen once. Material: blood. Receptors originate from a human donor in good health.

The chain uses TRBV7-6 and TRBJ2-5; perhaps TRBD1 as D (5 bases). V was pared by 3 bases and J by 1 base, with 9 bases between. Germline assignment: CDR1 SGHVS and CDR2 FNYEAQ. This CDR3 comprises 14 residues. CDR3 DNA: TGTGCCAGCAGCTTGACAGAGATCCAAGAGACCCAGTACTTC. Residues: CASSLTEIQETQYF.

There are a few counts of this clonotype. The rearrangement joins TRBV11-2 to TRBJ2-7, with TRBD2 identical over 11 bases. CDR1 and CDR2 (germline): SGHAT, FQNNGV. V shed 3 bases, J shed 1 base, and the junction held 8 bases outside the gene matches. The CDR3 is 17 residues long. This CDR3 reads CASSLGTLAGGSYEQYF. The CDR3 nucleotides read TGTGCCAGCAGCTTGGGGACTCTAGCGGGGGGTTCCTACGAGCAGTACTTC.

The V gene is TRBV10-3, the J gene TRBJ2-1; D may be TRBD1 (6 bases). The CDR3 runs 13 residues. V was trimmed by 8 bases and J by 4 bases, leaving 12 bases between them. Germline CDR1 ENHRY, CDR2 SYGVKD. The CDR3 DNA is TGTGCCATCGGACAGACATTATACAATGAGCAGTTCTTC. Translation gives CAIGQTLYNEQFF.

The chain employs TRBV3-1 and TRBJ2-7, with TRBD1 matching 10 bases. V lost 1 base, J lost 10 bases, and 7 bases stayed unmatched. This CDR3 region has 14 residues. Germline CDR1 is LGHDT and CDR2 is YNNKEL (reference sequence). The CDR3 region is CASSQVGTGASQYF. The DNA of the CDR3 is TGTGCCAGCAGCCAAGTGGGGACAGGGGCCTCTCAGTACTTC.

CDR3 sequence: CSAGRQGNQPQHF. In DNA, the CDR3 is TGCAGTGCTGGGCGACAGGGGAATCAGCCCCAGCATTTT. V and J are TRBV20-1 and TRBJ1-5; TRBD1 agrees at 8 bases. CDR1 DFQATT and CDR2 SNEGSKA come from the germline V gene (reference sequence). This CDR3 is built from 13 residues. Unmatched junction bases numbered 4, after V lost 5 bases and J lost 4 bases.

Only one count was recorded for this clonotype. This sequence joins TRBV25-1 and TRBJ2-3; D might be TRBD1 (6 bases). This CDR3 contains 15 residues. Trimming left V 3 bases short and J 6 bases short, with 16 bases between. The V gene's germline CDR1 is MGHDK and CDR2 SYGVNS. The CDR3 nucleotides read TGTGCCAGCAGTGACTCGGGACAAAGGTTGGATACGCAGTATTTT. Its translation: CASSDSGQRLDTQYF.

The chain combines TRBV10-3 with TRBJ1-2, with 9 nucleotides matching TRBD1. Trimming cost V 2 bases and J 3 bases; bases outside gene matches: 1. Germline V gene lookup returns CDR1 ENHRY and CDR2 SYGVKD. There are 14 residues in the CDR3. The CDR3, as DNA: TGTGCCATCAGTGAGAGACAGGGGGACTATGGCTACACCTTC. This translates into CAISERQGDYGYTF.

This clonotype has a handful of counts. The chain is built from TRBV20-1 and TRBJ1-5; D is unresolved. The CDR3 is 12 residues long. Germline CDR1 and CDR2: DFQATT and SNEGSKA (reference sequence). Trimming cost V 6 bases and J 3 bases, with 9 bases left between them. CDR3 DNA: TGCAGTGCAGGGTTACTCAATCAGCCCCAGCATTTT. It encodes CSAGLLNQPQHF.

This sequence joins TRBV5-1 and TRBJ2-3, with D unresolved. Germline assignment: CDR1 SGHRS and CDR2 YFSETQ. V was shortened by 4 bases and J by 2 bases, with 17 bases between the two germline ends. The CDR3 length is 16 residues. The CDR3 is CASSAVTWVATDTQYF. The CDR3 DNA reads as TGCGCCAGCAGCGCGGTCACTTGGGTAGCCACAGATACGCAGTATTTT.

This clonotype was seen only a few times. This chain uses TRBV9 with TRBJ1-2; no firm D call. Deletions cut 4 bases from V and 4 bases from J, with 17 bases between. The CDR3 runs to 15 residues. The germline V gene encodes CDR1 SGDLS and CDR2 YYNGEE. CDR3 nucleotide sequence: TGTGCCAGCAGCCCCGCGGTGGGCGAGATCTATGGCTACACCTTC. This sequence encodes CASSPAVGEIYGYTF.

Ten or more counts support this clonotype. V gene TRBV2 combines with J gene TRBJ1-2; perhaps TRBD1 as D (5 bases). Germline assignment: CDR1 SNHLY and CDR2 FYNNEI. V shed 8 bases and J shed 2 bases, with 15 bases lying between them. The CDR3 spans 14 residues. The chain's CDR3 is CASCSAPGNYGYTF. Here the CDR3 DNA reads TGTGCCAGCTGTTCGGCCCCAGGGAACTATGGCTACACCTTC. The complete variable domain, with remaining parts taken from reference TRBV2 and TRBJ1-2, reads EPEVTQTPSHQVTQMGQEVILRCVPISNHLYFYWYRQILGQKVEFLVSFYNNEISEKSEIFDDQFSVERPDGSNFTLKIRSTKLEDSAMYFCASCSAPGNYGYTFGSGTRLTVV.

The genes are TRBV27 and TRBJ1-1; TRBD1 is a possible D gene (5 bases). V dropped 2 bases and J dropped 3 bases, with 16 bases sitting between them. Germline loops: CDR1 MNHEY, CDR2 SMNVEV (reference sequence). CDR3 size: 16 residues. In DNA form, the CDR3 reads TGTGCCAGCAGTTTAGGGGGAGGGAATGGCGACACTGAAGCTTTCTTT. Translation: CASSLGGGNGDTEAFF.

This clonotype was found a few times. The chain is built from TRBV7-3 and TRBJ1-2; maybe TRBD1 (6 bases). This CDR3 contains 15 residues. Looked up from germline, CDR1 is SGHTA and CDR2 is FQGTGA. V gave up 5 bases and J gave up 4 bases, with 17 bases separating them. The CDR3 DNA is TGTGCCAGCAGCCTAAACAGGGATCCCCGCTATGGCTACACCTTC. Protein: CASSLNRDPRYGYTF.

A few counts support this clonotype. This chain links TRBV7-2 with TRBJ2-5; 11 bases are shared with TRBD2. Germline loops: CDR1 SGHTA, CDR2 FQGNSA. V lost 5 bases and J lost 3; bases outside the gene matches: 11. This CDR3 has 17 residues. DNA of the CDR3: TGTGCCAGCAGCCCCTATATTAGCGGGGGGGCCAAAGAGACCCAGTACTTC. This encodes CASSPYISGGAKETQYF.

To note about this clonotype: At one boundary the junction diverges from the germline segment, which might be a read error. The chain carries TRBV6-5 and TRBJ1-5; 9 bases map to TRBD1. Per the germline V gene, CDR1 is MNHEY and CDR2 is SVGAGI. CDR3 length equals 15 residues. CDR3 coding DNA: TGTACCAGCAGTAGAGGACAGGGGACCAATCAGCCCCAGCATTTT. It specifies CTSSRGQGTNQPQHF.

This clonotype was seen a handful of times. The V call is TRBV6-5, the J call TRBJ2-1; D gene unclear. The ends were cut back, 0 bases at V and 5 bases at J, with 11 bases in the middle. Germline assignment: CDR1 MNHEY and CDR2 SVGAGI. This CDR3 is built from 15 residues. CDR3 sequence reads: CASSYSGFGDNEQFF. The CDR3, as DNA: TGTGCCAGCAGTTACTCTGGGTTTGGGGACAATGAGCAGTTCTTC.

Points on this clonotype: One end of the junction varies from germline; a read error may be responsible. The chain is built from TRBV27 and TRBJ2-5; maybe TRBD1 (5 bases). Per the germline V gene, CDR1 is MNHEY and CDR2 is SMNVEV (reference sequence). CDR3 size: 15 residues. CDR3 bases: TGTGCCAGCAGTTTGTTGGCAGGGTACCAAGAGGCCCAGTACTTC. Protein sequence: CASSLLAGYQEAQYF.

The chain couples TRBV12-3 or TRBV12-4 to TRBJ2-3; no clear D gene. Deletions cut 6 bases from V and 6 bases from J, with 13 bases between. CDR3 length: 13 amino acids. CDR3: CASSSTSWDTQYF. The DNA of the CDR3 is TGTGCCAGCAGCTCCACCTCTTGGGATACGCAGTATTTT.